This T cell receptor (beta chain) originates from a study of CD4 T cells in relation to SARS-CoV-2 and coronaviruses. Looking at the study overall: The negative reference was HIV-1 Nef peptide pool or peptide-free culture. Study conclusions and caveats: No donor gave both pre-pandemic and post-infection samples.

Germline V gives CDR1 LNHDA, CDR2 SQIVND (reference sequence). This CDR3 comprises 16 residues. The ends were cut back, 3 bases at V and 3 bases at J, with 18 bases in the middle. The table came from immunoSEQ multiplex PCR; TCRdb's copy has only in-frame clones and leaves some out. The sample has over 15,000 clones, roughly 87% seen once. Turning to this clone: What it binds is unknown.

The unexposed donors gave CD4+ T cells in about 2011-2019, prior to COVID-19. After about 11 days of culture, CD4+ T cells were isolated. Unexposed-donor CD4+ T cells were probed with SARS-CoV-2 S/N and four cold-coronavirus spikes, cells permitting. PBMCs were plated at about 2 million per well in IL-2-containing medium. V and J are TRBV19 and TRBJ2-7; the D call may be TRBD1 or TRBD2 (5 bases each). The sample was CD4+ T cells from PBMCs, cultured in vitro. The clonotype comes from a human donor in good health. CDR3 DNA: TGTGCCAGTAGTATTCCAAGCCGGGGACCGGGCTACGAGCAGTACTTC. Its translation is CASSIPSRGPGYEQYF. The full variable domain, with the rest looked up from reference TRBV19 and TRBJ2-7, is DGGITQSPKYLFRKEGQNVTLSCEQNLNHDAMYWYRQDPGQGLRLIYYSQIVNDFQKGDIAEGYSVSREKKESFPLTVTSAQKNPTAFYLCASSIPSRGPGYEQYFGPGTRLTVT.